These 27 T cell receptor beta chains came from one sample sequenced in a study of CD8+CD57+ T cells in acquired aplastic anemia. In patients chosen for sequencing, flow cytometry had shown CD8+CD57+ cell expansion. Genomic DNA acted as the template from which TCR beta VDJ combination and CDR3 sequence profiling were carried out. In TCRdb, the reads were re-called with MiXCR into one record per CDR3 protein. The profile shows some 200,000 distinct CDR3 sequences, around 49% of them singletons. Sequencing used sorted CD4+, CD8+, or CD8+CD57+ T cells (not recorded which) from PBMCs. Receptor source: a human donor with aplastic anemia.

The chain recombines TRBV7-9 with TRBJ1-5, with D unclear. Germline lookup yields CDR1 SEHNR and CDR2 FQNEAQ (reference sequence). CDR3 length: 13 residues. With 5 bases removed from V and 6 bases from J, the gap between germline ends came to 11 bases. The DNA for the CDR3 is TGTGCCAGCAGCCCCGGCGGGTCTCAGCCCCAGCATTTT. Its protein is CASSPGGSQPQHF.

V gene TRBV20-1 combines with J gene TRBJ2-3, with TRBD1 identical over 12 bases. This CDR3 has 15 amino acids. The V gene end was trimmed by 3 bases and the J gene end by 1 base; junction bases not matched to a gene: 2. Germline lookup yields CDR1 DFQATT and CDR2 SNEGSKA (reference sequence). CDR3 protein: CSARGTGGRTDTQYF. The CDR3 DNA reads as TGCAGTGCTAGGGGGACAGGGGGCCGCACAGATACGCAGTATTTT.

This clonotype was seen repeatedly, ten times or more. In DNA form, the CDR3 reads TGCAGTGCTAGAGTCGGGACAGGTTACAATGAGCAGTTCTTC. Translation gives CSARVGTGYNEQFF. The chain employs TRBV20-1 and TRBJ2-1, with 8 nucleotides matching TRBD1. Per germline, CDR1 DFQATT and CDR2 SNEGSKA (reference sequence). This CDR3 region has 14 residues. J lost 4 bases, V lost 1 base, and 3 bases had no gene match.

The chain employs TRBV19 and TRBJ2-7; 8 positions agree with TRBD1. CDR1 is LNHDA, CDR2 SQIVND, per germline (reference sequence). The trim removed 0 bases at V and 2 bases at J, leaving 3 bases unmatched. This CDR3 spans 15 amino acids. The CDR3 loop reads CASSIEGQETYEQYF. The CDR3 nucleotides are TGTGCCAGTAGTATAGAGGGACAGGAAACCTACGAGCAGTACTTC.

In regard to this clonotype: A much larger clone lies one base from this, so it may be a read error. V is TRBV5-5 and J is TRBJ2-3; TRBD1 might be the D (5 bases). This CDR3 has 14 residues. The germline V and J ends were trimmed by 5 bases and 6 bases, with 16 bases remaining between them. Germline assignment: CDR1 SGHKS and CDR2 YYEKEE (reference sequence). The CDR3 nucleotides read TGTGCCAGCAGATCCCAGGGTAATCGGGATACGCAGTATTTT. This codes for CASRSQGNRDTQYF.

The rearrangement joins TRBV10-1 to TRBJ2-3; D uncertain. Between the trimmed V and J ends, which lost 0 bases and 3 bases, there was a span of 4 bases. The germline V gene encodes CDR1 WNHNN and CDR2 SYGVQD (reference sequence). This CDR3 contains 13 residues. The CDR3, as DNA: TGCGCCAGCAGTGAGTCGAAGACAGATACGCAGTATTTT. It yields the protein CASSESKTDTQYF.

This chain connects TRBV5-1 to TRBJ2-1; D might be TRBD2 (7 bases). Germline CDR1 reads SGHRS; CDR2 reads YFSETQ. Trimming pared 0 bases from V and 5 bases from J, leaving 12 bases between. There are 15 residues in the CDR3. The CDR3 loop reads CASSLGRGLNNEQFF. CDR3 DNA: TGCGCCAGCAGCTTGGGGCGGGGGCTGAACAATGAGCAGTTCTTC.

With respect to this clonotype: This could be a read error, since a much larger clone is one nucleotide away. The rearrangement links TRBV6-1 to TRBJ1-1, with 8 bases fitting TRBD1. The CDR3 has 13 amino acids. Germline V gives CDR1 MNHNS, CDR2 SASEGT. Losses at the gene ends were 10 bases for V and 7 bases for J; bases not matched to a gene: 11. Here the CDR3 reads CANSPDRGGEAFF. The CDR3 coding sequence is TGTGCCAACAGCCCTGACAGGGGAGGTGAAGCTTTCTTT.

The rearrangement uses TRBV10-2 and TRBJ2-7, with 8 bases that match TRBD2. There are 16 residues in the CDR3. Per the germline V gene, CDR1 is WSHSY and CDR2 is SAAADI. V was clipped by 0 bases and J by 4 bases; unmatched bases: 8. The CDR3 DNA reads as TGCGCCAGCAGTGAGTCAACGGGGGGGAAAGCGTACGAGCAGTACTTC. It codes for CASSESTGGKAYEQYF.

The chain carries TRBV5-1 and TRBJ2-5, with 9 bases matching TRBD1. Germline values: CDR1 SGHRS, CDR2 YFSETQ. With 7 bases clipped from V and 3 bases from J, the junction kept 16 bases outside the gene matches. The CDR3 has 17 amino acids. CDR3 bases: TGCGCCAGCGGACCGGGGTGGCGGACAGGGGTGAAAGAGACCCAGTACTTC. Residues: CASGPGWRTGVKETQYF. The whole variable domain, remainder taken from reference TRBV5-1 and TRBJ2-5, is KAGVTQTPRYLIKTRGQQVTLSCSPISGHRSVSWYQQTPGQGLQFLFEYFSETQRNKGNFPGRFSGRQFSNSRSEMNVSTLELGDSALYLCASGPGWRTGVKETQYFGPGTRLLVL.

This clonotype was picked up one time. This rearrangement joins TRBV7-2 to TRBJ1-2; D is unresolved. V was cut by 7 bases and J by 3 bases, with 15 bases left in between. CDR3 length: 14 amino acids. Germline V gives CDR1 SGHTA, CDR2 FQGNSA. The CDR3 DNA follows: TGTGCCAGCACCCATTCGACAAGGGACTATGGCTACACCTTC. Its translation is CASTHSTRDYGYTF.

CDR3 sequence (DNA): TGTGCCAGTAGTAAGACAGGGGTGGAGACCACTGAAGCTTTCTTT. Translating gives CASSKTGVETTEAFF. This rearrangement joins TRBV19 to TRBJ1-1, with TRBD1 matching 8 bases. This CDR3 is built from 15 residues. Germline V gene lookup returns CDR1 LNHDA and CDR2 SQIVND (reference sequence). After removal of 4 bases from V and 4 bases from J, the junction contained 8 bases not matched to a gene.

This clonotype was seen a handful of times. The J gene is TRBJ2-2, the V gene TRBV9, with TRBD2 as a possible D gene (6 bases). The germline V gene encodes CDR1 SGDLS and CDR2 YYNGEE. Between the trimmed V and J ends, which lost 4 bases and 6 bases, there was a span of 22 bases. CDR3 size: 17 residues. DNA for the CDR3: TGTGCCAGCAGCCCCACCCGTAGGGGACTCGCTCCCGGGGAGCTGTTTTTT. Encoded protein: CASSPTRRGLAPGELFF.

In nucleotides, the CDR3 is TGCGCCAGCAGCCGGACGGTTGGGGGGGAAGACGAGCATTTT. Translation: CASSRTVGGEDEHF. V is TRBV5-1 and J is TRBJ1-5; D is possibly TRBD1 (5 bases). The V end lost 4 bases, the J end lost 14 bases, and 22 bases lay between the germline ends. The CDR3 has 14 amino acids. CDR1 and CDR2 from the germline V gene are SGHRS and YFSETQ.

This clonotype was observed many times. This chain uses TRBV2 with TRBJ2-1; possibly TRBD1 or TRBD2 for D (5 bases each). Trimming took 6 bases from V and 7 from J, leaving 22 bases between them. The CDR3 is made up of 16 amino acids. Germline CDR1 reads SNHLY; CDR2 reads FYNNEI. The CDR3 is CASSGSGTPLGNEQFF. For the CDR3, the DNA is TGTGCCAGCAGCGGTTCCGGGACCCCCCTGGGGAATGAGCAGTTCTTC.

Regarding this clonotype: A much larger clone differs from this one at a single base, so this may be a read error. CDR3 loop: CASNPGTGLNQPQHF. As DNA, the CDR3 is TGTGCCAGCAATCCCGGGACAGGGCTCAATCAGCCCCAGCATTTT. The rearrangement uses TRBV6-6 and TRBJ1-5; 9 nucleotides match TRBD1. Germline CDR1 is MNHNY and CDR2 is SVGAGI (reference sequence). Trimming removed 7 bases from V and 3 bases from J; junction bases left unmatched: 7. This CDR3 has 15 residues.

The V call is TRBV25-1, the J call TRBJ1-1, with 8 nucleotides matching TRBD1. Germline V gene lookup returns CDR1 MGHDK and CDR2 SYGVNS. CDR3 length: 14 amino acids. V dropped 8 bases and J dropped 7; count of bases not matched to a gene: 12. The CDR3 DNA sequence: TGTGCCAGCGTACCCGGACAGGGCGGACTTGAAGCTTTCTTT. It yields the protein CASVPGQGGLEAFF.

The V and J genes are TRBV10-3 and TRBJ1-3, with a weak D call TRBD1 (6 bases). Germline-derived CDR1 and CDR2 are ENHRY and SYGVKD. The CDR3 length is 14 residues. Trimming left V 10 bases short and J 0 bases short, with 13 bases between. CDR3 nucleotides: TGTGCCAACCTCCGGGACACCTCTGGAAACACCATATATTTT. The encoded protein is CANLRDTSGNTIYF.

The chain carries TRBV28 and TRBJ2-5; D perhaps matches TRBD1 (6 bases). CDR3 size: 15 residues. Germline lookup yields CDR1 MDHEN and CDR2 SYDVKM. The germline V and J ends were trimmed by 3 bases and 2 bases, with 13 bases remaining between them. CDR3 loop: CASSFSSGQQETQYF. In nucleotides, the CDR3 is TGTGCCAGCAGTTTTAGTTCTGGACAGCAAGAGACCCAGTACTTC.

The chain is built from TRBV9 and TRBJ2-1; weak D call: TRBD2 (5 bases). The J call may be mistaken, given a closer DNA end match to TRBJ2-5. Germline assignment: CDR1 SGDLS and CDR2 YYNGEE. The CDR3 runs to 12 residues. CDR3 sequence (DNA): TGTGCCAGCAGCGTAGGAATCGGGGCCCAGTACTTC. The encoded protein is CASSVGIGAQYF.

This clonotype was picked up many times. V is TRBV2 and J is TRBJ1-1; 7 bases map to TRBD1. The V segment lost 5 bases and the J segment 3 bases; nucleotides outside the gene matches: 12. This CDR3 contains 16 residues. The germline V gene has CDR1 SNHLY and CDR2 FYNNEI. For the CDR3, the DNA is TGTGCCAGCAGTCGACGAACAGGGGCTACTTACACTGAAGCTTTCTTT. The encoded protein is CASSRRTGATYTEAFF.

This sequence joins TRBV15 and TRBJ1-6, with 8 positions matching TRBD1. Unmatched junction bases numbered 10, after V lost 10 bases and J lost 8 bases. The CDR3 is made up of 14 amino acids. CDR1 LNHNV and CDR2 YYDKDF come from the germline V gene (reference sequence). The DNA for the CDR3 is TGTGCCAGCGATCAGGGGGCAGGGGATTCACCCCTCCACTTT. Encoded protein: CASDQGAGDSPLHF.

This clonotype has ten or more counts. The chain links TRBV19 to TRBJ1-2; the D is unclear. The CDR3 runs to 12 residues. Germline CDR1 reads LNHDA; CDR2 reads SQIVND (reference sequence). The V end lost 7 bases, the J end lost 6 bases, and 12 bases lay between the germline ends. Here the CDR3 reads CASNVGRDGYTF. The DNA for the CDR3 is TGTGCCAGTAACGTAGGCAGAGATGGCTACACCTTC. The complete variable domain, with remaining parts taken from reference TRBV19 and TRBJ1-2, reads DGGITQSPKYLFRKEGQNVTLSCEQNLNHDAMYWYRQDPGQGLRLIYYSQIVNDFQKGDIAEGYSVSREKKESFPLTVTSAQKNPTAFYLCASNVGRDGYTFGSGTRLTVV.

With respect to this clonotype: The limits of the CDR3 on the DNA are not certain, so only TCRdb's listed CDR3 is given. The rearrangement joins TRBV20-1 to TRBJ2-2; TRBD1, as called in the table, went unchecked against the DNA. Germline values: CDR1 DFQATT, CDR2 SNEGSKA (reference sequence). A total of 22 residues make up the CDR3, ends included. Here the CDR3 reads CSARPLDRGENIQYFGTGELFF.

As concerns this clonotype: Relative to the germline gene, one junction end is altered; a read error may explain this. The rearrangement joins TRBV20-1 to TRBJ1-4, with a weak D call TRBD1 (6 bases). Germline V gives CDR1 DFQATT, CDR2 SNEGSKA (reference sequence). The CDR3 totals 15 residues. CDR3 in amino acids: CSAFPRQANNEKLSF. The CDR3 DNA is TGCAGTGCTTTCCCCCGACAGGCGAATAATGAAAAACTGTCTTTT.

V and J are TRBV19 and TRBJ2-6; 8 bases match TRBD1. Trimming cost V 4 bases and J 2 bases; bases outside gene matches: 7. The germline V gene has CDR1 LNHDA and CDR2 SQIVND (reference sequence). The CDR3 contains 17 residues. As DNA, the CDR3 is TGTGCCAGTAGTAAGGGACAGGATAACGCTGGGGCCAACGTCCTGACTTTC. It encodes CASSKGQDNAGANVLTF. The whole variable domain, filled in from reference TRBV19 and TRBJ2-6, reads DGGITQSPKYLFRKEGQNVTLSCEQNLNHDAMYWYRQDPGQGLRLIYYSQIVNDFQKGDIAEGYSVSREKKESFPLTVTSAQKNPTAFYLCASSKGQDNAGANVLTFGAGSRLTVL.

V gene TRBV2 combines with J gene TRBJ1-5; TRBD1 is a possible D gene (5 bases). In germline, CDR1 is SNHLY, CDR2 FYNNEI. Trimming shortened V by 2 bases and J by 2 bases, and 10 bases separated the two germline ends. The CDR3 contains 15 residues. CDR3 loop: CASSERQGGNQPQHF. In DNA form, the CDR3 reads TGTGCCAGCAGTGAAAGGCAGGGTGGCAATCAGCCCCAGCATTTT.